This passage covers 2 T cell receptor beta chains from one sample sequenced in a study of T cells in Graves' hyperthyroidism and ophthalmopathy. Authors of the study amplified TCR beta CDR3 regions from RNA transcripts. A first-round RT-PCR of the TCR CDR3 used the HTBI primer set. TCRdb analysed the multiplex PCR reads with MiXCR anew, one entry per CDR3 protein. The sample has more than 500,000 distinct CDR3 sequences; around 15% are singletons. Specimen: blood. These receptors originate from a woman in her twenties or thirties with Graves' hyperthyroidism.

The sample holds a few counts of this clonotype. The chain employs TRBV7-2 and TRBJ2-1, with D perhaps matching TRBD2 (6 bases). The CDR3 is 16 residues long. Trimming removed 4 bases from V and 4 bases from J, with 17 bases in between. Germline assignment: CDR1 SGHTA and CDR2 FQGNSA. The CDR3 nucleotides read TGTGCCAGCAGCTATGGGGGGTTAAGGTTTTACAATGAGCAGTTCTTC. It yields the protein CASSYGGLRFYNEQFF.

This clonotype was counted at least ten times. V usage is TRBV28 and J usage is TRBJ2-1, with 9 bases fitting TRBD1. Losses at the gene ends were 6 bases for V and 6 bases for J; bases not matched to a gene: 9. The CDR3 has 15 amino acids. CDR1 MDHEN and CDR2 SYDVKM come from the germline V gene. The DNA of the CDR3 is TGTGCCAGCAGCGGAGGAGGGACAGGGTTCAATGAGCAGTTCTTC. Translating gives CASSGGGTGFNEQFF.